A selection of T cell receptor beta chains follows, all from one sample in a study of cytotoxic CD8 clonotypes in ibrutinib-treated CLL. Profiled with immunoSEQ multiplex PCR; TCRdb holds only in-frame clones, not every one. The top ten clones hold roughly 6% of a sample with roughly 330,000 clones, under 70% of them seen once. This specimen consisted of PBMCs, obtained after 36 months of ibrutinib treatment. Every receptor here comes from a human donor with chronic lymphocytic leukemia. Both conserved end residues are part of each CDR3. A D gene is named only where the DNA matches it firmly. Rows give clone size only sometimes, using once, few, many, or a class for an expanded clone.

clone_size	d_call	v_call	j_call	cdr3_length	cdr3_aa	cdr3_nt
few	TRBD1	TRBV2	TRBJ1-6	15	CASRPTGGHNSPLHF	TGTGCCAGCAGGCCGACAGGGGGGCATAATTCACCCCTCCACTTT
.	TRBD1	TRBV7-9	TRBJ1-5	17	CASSRAYRGREVQPQHF	TGTGCCAGCAGCCGGGCATACAGGGGGCGCGAGGTTCAGCCCCAGCATTTT
.	.	TRBV27	TRBJ2-7	14	CASRITRGPYEQYF	TGTGCCAGTCGGATCACCAGGGGACCCTACGAGCAGTACTTC
few	TRBD1	TRBV4-1	TRBJ2-7	15	CASSQWTGASYEQYF	TGCGCCAGCAGCCAGTGGACAGGGGCCTCCTACGAGCAGTACTTC
few	.	TRBV5-1	TRBJ1-6	14	CASSLSGYNSPLHF	TGCGCCAGCAGCTTGTCAGGGTATAATTCACCCCTCCACTTT
once	TRBD1	TRBV27	TRBJ2-7	14	CASSVPGTAYEQYF	TGTGCCAGCAGTGTCCCCGGGACAGCCTACGAGCAGTACTTC
.	TRBD1	TRBV18	TRBJ1-1	14	CASSPVQGSTEAFF	TGTGCCAGCTCACCCGTACAGGGGAGCACTGAAGCTTTCTTT
.	.	TRBV10-3	TRBJ2-2	14	CASAGTGHTGELFF	TGTGCCAGCGCCGGGACGGGACACACCGGGGAGCTGTTTTTT
.	.	TRBV2	TRBJ1-1	13	CASTGPINTEAFF	TGTGCCAGTACGGGACCCATTAACACTGAAGCTTTCTTT
few	TRBD2	TRBV10-2	TRBJ2-2	16	CASSDRLAGGPGELFF	TGCGCCAGCAGTGATCGACTAGCGGGAGGCCCCGGGGAGCTGTTTTTT
.	.	TRBV9	TRBJ2-1	17	CASSVALGEVVYNEQFF	TGTGCCAGCAGCGTAGCTTTGGGGGAAGTCGTCTACAATGAGCAGTTCTTC
few	TRBD1	TRBV12-5	TRBJ1-2	16	CASGLLQGARYYGYTF	TGTGCTAGTGGTTTGTTACAGGGGGCGCGTTACTATGGCTACACCTTC
few	TRBD1	TRBV7-9	TRBJ1-3	14	CASSPWTGVDTIYF	TGTGCCAGCAGCCCCTGGACAGGGGTGGACACCATATATTTT
.	.	TRBV7-9	TRBJ2-3	14	CASSLEGIADTQYF	TGTGCCAGCAGCTTAGAGGGGATCGCAGATACGCAGTATTTT
.	.	TRBV25-1	TRBJ1-4	15	CASSERTGPNEKLFF	TGTGCCAGCAGTGAGCGGACGGGACCGAATGAAAAACTGTTTTTT
.	.	TRBV4-3	TRBJ2-3	17	CASSQDLVLAFGDTQYF	TGCGCCAGCAGCCAAGATCTGGTGCTAGCGTTCGGAGATACGCAGTATTTT
.	.	TRBV21-1	TRBJ2-5	14	CASSKEAGRETQYF	TGTGCCAGCAGCAAAGAGGCGGGTCGGGAGACCCAGTACTTC
once	.	TRBV5-4	TRBJ2-1	15	CASSADTRIMHEQFF	TGTGCCAGCAGCGCGGACACCAGGATCATGCATGAGCAGTTCTTC
.	TRBD1	TRBV18	TRBJ1-5	15	CASSPTGQFNQPQHF	TGTGCCAGCTCACCAACGGGACAGTTTAATCAGCCCCAGCATTTT
.	.	TRBV29-1	TRBJ2-7	14	CSVERPILAYEQYF	TGCAGCGTTGAAAGACCGATATTGGCCTACGAGCAGTACTTC
.	.	TRBV6-1	TRBJ1-2	14	CASSEALHGYGYTF	TGTGCCAGCAGTGAAGCGCTTCATGGGTATGGCTACACCTTC
.	.	TRBV4-2	TRBJ2-7	12	CASSHRVHEQYF	TGTGCCAGCAGCCACAGGGTTCACGAGCAGTACTTC
.	.	TRBV28	TRBJ2-7	14	CASSLRREYDEQYF	TGTGCCAGCAGTTTAAGGAGGGAGTACGACGAGCAGTACTTC
.	.	TRBV9	TRBJ2-3	15	CASSVGRASTDTQYF	TGTGCCAGCAGCGTAGGGCGGGCAAGCACAGATACGCAGTATTTT
few	.	TRBV19	TRBJ1-2	15	CASSQVRTAYYGYTF	TGTGCCAGTAGTCAGGTGCGGACAGCCTACTATGGCTACACCTTC
few	.	TRBV11-2	TRBJ2-7	13	CASSPVAGYEQYF	TGTGCCAGCAGCCCCGTCGCGGGCTACGAGCAGTACTTC
.	.	TRBV7-9	TRBJ2-7	15	CASSLTWDTSNEQYF	TGTGCCAGCAGCTTAACGTGGGACACATCAAACGAGCAGTACTTC
.	TRBD2	TRBV5-4	TRBJ2-1	16	CASRLGGLAGDNEQFF	TGTGCCAGCAGGCTGGGGGGACTAGCTGGGGACAATGAGCAGTTCTTC
few	.	TRBV9	TRBJ1-1	13	CATRTVPNTEAFF	TGTGCCACCCGGACAGTTCCGAACACTGAAGCTTTCTTT
.	.	TRBV29-1	TRBJ2-3	12	CSVAAATDTQYF	TGCAGCGTTGCGGCAGCCACAGATACGCAGTATTTT
.	.	TRBV10-3	TRBJ2-1	15	CAISDRGSEYNEQFF	TGTGCCATCAGTGATCGAGGTTCGGAATACAATGAGCAGTTCTTC